This T cell receptor beta chain was profiled in a study of beta chain features in type 1 diabetes. Study-wide results and limits: All four CD4+ subsets of Type 1 diabetes patients contained TCRB CDR3s that were moderately but significantly shorter.

This clone was counted a few times. Its cognate antigen is unknown. cDNA synthesis used the whole RNA isolate, giving expressed TCRB sequences. Naive, central memory and regulatory T cell samples averaged around 3.5 million immunoSEQ reads each. TCRdb keeps only in-frame clones here, not all; method: immunoSEQ multiplex PCR. The sample lists under 250,000 clones; 13% to 15% were seen once. CDR3 length equals 15 residues. Germline lookup yields CDR1 SGHRS and CDR2 YFSETQ. Trimming took off 5 bases at V and 0 bases at J, with 9 bases between the two ends. The chain couples TRBV5-1 to TRBJ2-6; D uncertain. Sequenced: naive CD4+ T cells from blood. The sequence was collected from a woman between 35 and 50 years old in good health. CDR3 region: CASSSGGSGANVLTF. The CDR3 coding sequence is TGCGCCAGCAGTTCGGGTGGCTCTGGGGCCAACGTCCTGACTTTC.